This T cell receptor (beta chain) was sequenced during a study of blood T cell repertoires in COVID-19. Study-wide background: T cells, B-cell-depleted T cells, or PBMCs provided the cDNA or gDNA that served as material.

In the source study's methods: Using reference gene primer amplification, nucleated cell counts were estimated. TCRdb keeps only in-frame clones here, not all; method: immunoSEQ multiplex PCR. That table is the source of V, J and clone size, and D and trimming were worked out from the DNA. This table has 200,000 to 300,000 clones, around 84% appearing once. The CDR3 is made up of 13 amino acids. Trimming took 0 bases from V and 8 from J, leaving 7 bases between them. Of note for this clone: Within the sample, other DNA sequences also encode this same CDR3.

The source material was peripheral blood. V usage is TRBV12-3 or TRBV12-4 and J usage is TRBJ1-4; unclear D gene. This sequence was found in a man between 40 and 49 years old who had recovered from COVID-19. CDR3 amino acids: CASSLAEAEKLFF. CDR3 coding DNA: TGTGCCAGCAGTTTAGCCGAGGCCGAAAAACTGTTTTTT.